This T cell receptor beta chain was obtained from a study of blood T cell repertoires in COVID-19. Across the study: Acute and convalescent COVID-19 specimens originated in the United States, Italy and Spain.

This clone has just one count. As originally analysed: Quantification of nucleated cells was approximated via reference gene primer amplification. Profiling relied on immunoSEQ multiplex PCR, and the TCRdb table lists in-frame clones only, not all of them. From that table come the V and J calls and clone size; the DNA was used to work out D and trimming. The repertoire consists of about 280,000 clones, with 85% occurring once and the leading ten covering about 2.7%. Germline CDR1 MGHDK, CDR2 SYGVNS. Trimming removed 4 bases at V and 0 bases at J, with 6 bases between. This CDR3 region has 13 residues. Cohorts were based on clinical histories the participants reported.

The clonotype originates from a woman aged 45-60 years who had recovered from COVID-19. The chain is built from TRBV25-1 and TRBJ2-5; D gene unclear. The sample consisted of PBMCs or T cells enriched from blood (not recorded which). The CDR3 loop is CASSGTDQETQYF. The DNA for the CDR3 is TGTGCCAGCAGTGGCACAGACCAAGAGACCCAGTACTTC.